Below, 18 T cell receptor beta chains from the same sample are listed, as sequenced in a study of STAT5B mutations in CD4+ large granular lymphocyte leukemia. Here immunoSEQ multiplex PCR was the method, and the copy in TCRdb shows in-frame clones only, minus some. In the table there are around 38,000 clones, 87% of which are singletons. Sequencing used CD4+ T cells from blood buffy coats. These receptors were collected from a human donor in good health.

The J gene is TRBJ2-7, the V gene TRBV5-1; 7 bases fit TRBD1. The CDR3 length is 15 residues. The V gene's germline CDR1 is SGHRS and CDR2 YFSETQ. V was clipped by 4 bases and J by 6 bases; unmatched bases: 13. The CDR3 region is CASSGRQGTTGEQYF. CDR3 in DNA: TGCGCCAGCAGCGGACGACAGGGAACTACTGGCGAGCAGTACTTC.

This clone was seen a single time. V and J are TRBV28 and TRBJ2-2; D gene unclear. V was shortened by 3 bases and J by 1 base, with 6 bases between the two germline ends. The length of the CDR3 is 14 residues. Germline values: CDR1 MDHEN, CDR2 SYDVKM. CDR3: CASSLGMNTGELFF. CDR3 sequence (DNA): TGTGCCAGCAGTTTGGGGATGAACACCGGGGAGCTGTTTTTT.

The chain carries TRBV2 and TRBJ2-5; unclear D gene. Trimming shortened V by 3 bases and J by 0 bases, and 8 bases separated the two germline ends. The CDR3 runs 14 residues. Germline V gene data show CDR1 as SNHLY and CDR2 as FYNNEI. As DNA, the CDR3 is TGTGCCAGCAGTGATGGCCGTTACCAAGAGACCCAGTACTTC. Protein sequence: CASSDGRYQETQYF.

The V and J genes are TRBV7-9 and TRBJ2-7; D uncertain. The germline V gene encodes CDR1 SEHNR and CDR2 FQNEAQ (reference sequence). The CDR3 contains 12 residues. The germline V and J ends were trimmed by 2 bases and 2 bases, with 4 bases remaining between them. The CDR3, as DNA: TGTGCCAGCAGCTTACTCCCCTACGAGCAGTACTTC. As protein: CASSLLPYEQYF.

The V call is TRBV5-1, the J call TRBJ2-3, with 8 bases fitting TRBD2. Trimming cost V 3 bases and J 2 bases; bases outside gene matches: 14. The CDR3 is 18 amino acids. Germline V gene data show CDR1 as SGHRS and CDR2 as YFSETQ. The CDR3 coding sequence is TGCGCCAGCAGCTCGGGTGGGATGGCGGGAGGCTTCACAGATACGCAGTATTTT. Its translation: CASSSGGMAGGFTDTQYF.

The genes are TRBV7-9 and TRBJ1-4, with D unclear. The CDR3 sequence is 15 residues long. Per germline, CDR1 SEHNR and CDR2 FQNEAQ (reference sequence). Trimming removed 1 base at V and 3 bases at J, with 9 bases between. CDR3: CASSLGVSSNEKLFF. CDR3 DNA sequence: TGTGCCAGCAGCTTAGGAGTGTCTTCTAATGAAAAACTGTTTTTT.

A few counts support this clone. This chain connects TRBV6-6 to TRBJ1-5; D gene unclear. Trimming removed 4 bases from V and 0 bases from J, with 7 bases in between. CDR3 size: 14 residues. The germline V gene has CDR1 MNHNY and CDR2 SVGAGI (reference sequence). The CDR3 DNA sequence: TGTGCCAGCAGTTGGGGTAATAGCAATCAGCCCCAGCATTTT. Its translation is CASSWGNSNQPQHF.

The chain is built from TRBV10-1 and TRBJ2-3, with 9 bases identical to TRBD2. The CDR3 length is 16 residues. The V gene end was trimmed by 5 bases and the J gene end by 3 bases; junction bases not matched to a gene: 9. CDR1 and CDR2 from the germline V gene are WNHNN and SYGVQD (reference sequence). The CDR3 coding sequence is TGCGCCAGCAGTCGGGGGGCGGGAGGGACGACAGATACGCAGTATTTT. Protein: CASSRGAGGTTDTQYF.

The chain combines TRBV5-6 with TRBJ2-5; TRBD1 matches 7 bases. Germline CDR1 is SGHDT and CDR2 is YYEEEE. The CDR3 length is 14 residues. V lost 6 bases to trimming and J lost 5 bases; unmatched junction nucleotides: 10. CDR3 in DNA: TGTGCCAGCATCGCGACAGGGTCAGGGGAGACCCAGTACTTC. Protein product: CASIATGSGETQYF.

This clone has only one observation. The J gene is TRBJ2-3, the V gene TRBV28, with 7 bases fitting TRBD1. V shed 6 bases and J 2 bases; nucleotides not matched to a gene: 8. Germline V gene data show CDR1 as MDHEN and CDR2 as SYDVKM. The CDR3 runs 15 residues. The CDR3 loop is CASRTLGQLTDTQYF. CDR3 sequence (DNA): TGTGCCAGCAGAACTTTGGGACAGCTCACAGATACGCAGTATTTT.

This chain links TRBV11-2 with TRBJ2-1, with TRBD1 identical over 12 bases. Trimming took 5 bases from V and 6 from J; bases not matched to a gene: 5. The CDR3 is 15 amino acids. Germline CDR1 reads SGHAT; CDR2 reads FQNNGV. Written as DNA, the CDR3 is TGTGCCAGCAGCCAATGGGACAGGGGGCTCAATGAGCAGTTCTTC. Translating it yields CASSQWDRGLNEQFF.

The rearrangement uses TRBV11-2 and TRBJ2-1; TRBD2 aligns across 7 bases. Trimming took 0 bases from V and 16 from J; bases not matched to a gene: 9. This CDR3 region has 13 residues. Germline V gene sequence: CDR1 SGHAT, CDR2 FQNNGV. CDR3 amino acids: CASSLDGRTRYFF. Here the CDR3 DNA reads TGTGCCAGCAGCTTAGATGGTAGGACTAGGTATTTCTTC.

Only one count was recorded for this clone. This rearrangement joins TRBV5-5 to TRBJ1-2; D might be TRBD1 (5 bases). CDR1 SGHKS and CDR2 YYEKEE come from the germline V gene (reference sequence). This CDR3 contains 14 residues. The ends were cut back, 0 bases at V and 8 bases at J, with 14 bases in the middle. This CDR3 is CASSLGQLLFGYTF. The CDR3 nucleotides read TGTGCCAGCAGCTTGGGACAGCTCCTCTTCGGCTACACCTTC.

The genes are TRBV7-6 and TRBJ1-4; weak D call: TRBD1 (5 bases). The V gene lost 3 bases and the J gene lost 5 bases, with 10 bases spanning the gap. Germline V gives CDR1 SGHVS, CDR2 FNYEAQ. This CDR3 contains 14 residues. The CDR3, as DNA: TGTGCCAGCAGCTTGGGGGTCCTGAATGAAAAACTGTTTTTT. Protein product: CASSLGVLNEKLFF.

The chain joins TRBV7-3 to TRBJ1-1, with no clear D. CDR3 size: 13 residues. The germline V gene encodes CDR1 SGHTA and CDR2 FQGTGA. V lost 5 bases and J lost 5, with 12 bases in between. The CDR3: CASSLSGRTEAFF. DNA of the CDR3: TGTGCCAGCAGCCTCTCTGGGAGGACTGAAGCTTTCTTT.

This clone was picked up one time. This sequence joins TRBV7-8 and TRBJ2-1; 9 bases map to TRBD1. This CDR3 has 15 amino acids. The junction had 7 bases not matched to a gene; V was cut back by 4 bases and J by 6 bases. The germline gives CDR1 SGHVS, CDR2 FQNEAQ. CDR3 protein: CASSSDRGGFNEQFF. The CDR3, as DNA: TGTGCCAGCAGCTCGGACAGGGGAGGATTCAATGAGCAGTTCTTC.

The CDR3 sequence: CASSIQPQGGNTEAFF. The CDR3 coding sequence is TGTGCCAGTAGTATACAGCCTCAGGGGGGGAACACTGAAGCTTTCTTT. This chain joins TRBV19 and TRBJ1-1; 7 bases line up with TRBD1. The germline gives CDR1 LNHDA, CDR2 SQIVND (reference sequence). The V and J ends lost 2 bases and 1 base, in that order; junction bases with no gene match: 7. The CDR3 spans 16 residues.

The chain recombines TRBV5-1 with TRBJ2-2; weak D call: TRBD2 (6 bases). V shed 0 bases and J shed 5 bases, with 11 bases lying between them. This CDR3 region has 15 residues. The germline V gene encodes CDR1 SGHRS and CDR2 YFSETQ. The CDR3 region is CASSLAEGRTGELFF. In nucleotides, the CDR3 is TGCGCCAGCAGCTTGGCGGAGGGCCGGACCGGGGAGCTGTTTTTT.